A selection of T cell receptor beta chains follows, all from one sample in a study of blood T cell repertoires in COVID-19. Sequencing was performed with immunoSEQ multiplex PCR; in TCRdb, only in-frame clones are kept and a portion is missing. The sample holds 160,000 or so clones, 90% to 95% seen once. Sequenced material: peripheral blood. The receptors derive from a woman aged 55-69 years with COVID-19, enrolled during active disease. CDR3s include the opening cysteine and the closing phenylalanine or tryptophan. The order of the fields is clone size, D gene, J gene, V gene, CDR3 protein, CDR3 DNA. The D gene is left open where the match is weak. Rows may omit the clone size; those that give it use once, few, many or a size class.

>-|-|TRBJ2-1|TRBV7-9
CASSLGQGVRDEQFF
TGTGCCAGCAGCTTAGGGCAGGGTGTTAGGGATGAGCAGTTCTTC
>-|TRBD1|TRBJ2-7|TRBV6-2/TRBV6-3
CASSYSPGRTGARPEAYEQYF
TGTGCCAGCAGTTACTCTCCGGGGAGGACAGGGGCTAGACCGGAAGCCTACGAGCAGTACTTC
>-|TRBD1|TRBJ2-1|TRBV4-2
CASSQGQGAYNEQFF
TGTGCCAGCAGCCAAGGGCAGGGGGCCTACAATGAGCAGTTCTTC
>-|-|TRBJ2-1|TRBV7-8
CASSPIQVGEQFF
TGTGCCAGCAGCCCGATTCAGGTAGGAGAGCAGTTCTTC
>-|-|TRBJ2-2|TRBV19
CASSIRGPGELFF
TGTGCCAGTAGTATCAGGGGTCCCGGGGAGCTGTTTTTT
>-|-|TRBJ2-1|TRBV18
CASSLRPGGEQFF
TGTGCCAGCTCATTGCGGCCCGGAGGTGAGCAGTTCTTC
>-|-|TRBJ1-2|TRBV5-1
CASSLVTAYGYTF
TGCGCCAGCAGCTTGGTGACAGCATATGGCTACACCTTC
>-|-|TRBJ2-7|TRBV7-2
CASSSGDSSSYEQYF
TGTGCCAGCAGCTCGGGGGACTCCTCCTCCTACGAGCAGTACTTC
>-|TRBD1|TRBJ1-5|TRBV7-2
CASSGDRASNQPQHF
TGTGCCAGCAGCGGTGACAGGGCCAGCAATCAGCCCCAGCATTTT
>-|TRBD2|TRBJ2-5|TRBV4-2
CASSQEQTSGRETQYF
TGTGCCAGCAGCCAAGAGCAGACTAGCGGGAGAGAGACCCAGTACTTC
>-|-|TRBJ1-2|TRBV19
CASSIANYGYTF
TGTGCCAGTAGTATCGCGAACTATGGCTACACCTTC
>-|TRBD1|TRBJ1-5|TRBV27
CASSLVGQGGKSNQPQHF
TGTGCCAGCAGTCTAGTGGGACAGGGAGGTAAGAGCAATCAGCCCCAGCATTTT
>once|TRBD1|TRBJ2-5|TRBV7-9
CASEITGAGETQYF
TGTGCCAGCGAGATTACAGGGGCCGGGGAGACCCAGTACTTC
>-|-|TRBJ1-1|TRBV4-1
CASSQNEKSNAEAFF
TGCGCCAGCAGCCAAAACGAGAAGAGCAACGCTGAAGCTTTCTTT
>-|TRBD1|TRBJ1-1|TRBV7-8
CASSWGQGIATEAFF
TGTGCCAGCAGCTGGGGACAGGGAATTGCGACTGAAGCTTTCTTT
>-|-|TRBJ1-2|TRBV5-8
CASSFGDPGLTYGYTF
TGTGCCAGCAGCTTCGGCGATCCAGGACTAACTTATGGCTACACCTTC
>-|TRBD2|TRBJ2-3|TRBV3-1/TRBV3-2
CASSPGTSRPDTQYF
TGTGCCAGCAGCCCCGGGACTAGTCGCCCAGATACGCAGTATTTT
>once|TRBD2|TRBJ2-3|TRBV5-1
CASSLTPLLAGVTDTQYF
TGCGCCAGCAGCTTAACCCCCCTTCTAGCGGGGGTCACAGATACGCAGTATTTT
>-|TRBD2|TRBJ2-5|TRBV9
CASSVTSGGRETQYF
TGTGCCAGCAGCGTAACTAGCGGGGGACGGGAGACCCAGTACTTC
>-|-|TRBJ1-3|TRBV6-6
CASSLGGHVGNTIYF
TGTGCCAGCTCCCTCGGGGGGCACGTTGGAAACACCATATATTTT
>-|TRBD1|TRBJ1-2|TRBV3-1/TRBV3-2
CASSQDLAGGGYTF
TGTGCCAGCAGCCAAGATCTGGCAGGGGGCGGCTACACCTTC
>-|-|TRBJ1-2|TRBV7-2
CASSVGGDNYGYTF
TGTGCCAGCAGCGTAGGCGGGGACAACTATGGCTACACCTTC
>few|TRBD1|TRBJ2-7|TRBV23-1
CASIPDRASSYEQYF
TGCGCCAGCATCCCGGACAGGGCGAGCTCCTACGAGCAGTACTTC
>once|TRBD1|TRBJ2-7|TRBV11-2
CASSLDVGGVDEQYF
TGTGCCAGCAGCTTAGACGTAGGGGGCGTAGATGAGCAGTACTTC
>-|-|TRBJ2-7|TRBV10-2
CASSVAASYEQYF
TGCGCCAGCAGTGTAGCTGCATCCTACGAGCAGTACTTC
>few|TRBD1|TRBJ1-2|TRBV5-1
CASSFGQGRGNYGYTF
TGCGCCAGCAGCTTCGGACAGGGCCGCGGTAACTATGGCTACACCTTC
>-|TRBD1|TRBJ1-2|TRBV29-1
CSVDEQGGRGRGGYTF
TGCAGCGTTGATGAACAGGGCGGGAGGGGGCGAGGCGGCTACACCTTC
>few|-|TRBJ1-2|TRBV30
CAWSADRRYGYTF
TGTGCCTGGAGTGCTGACAGAAGATATGGCTACACCTTC